The 20 T cell receptor beta chains given below trace back to one sample, sequenced in a study of T-cell reconstitution after alpha-beta-depleted transplantation in children. Library preparation (for TCRbeta) was performed with unique molecular identifiers. TCRdb redid the calling of the PCR reads with MiXCR, one entry per CDR3 protein. This sample yields more than 450,000 distinct CDR3 sequences, of which approximately 20% are seen a single time; more than 2.5% belongs to the top ten. The sequencing here drew on PBMCs from the stem cell graft donor, taken from the stem cell graft. The source is a human donor who donated a stem cell graft to a child with acute lymphoblastic leukemia.

This clonotype was counted only a few times. The chain joins TRBV5-1 to TRBJ2-1, with 10 bases that match TRBD2. Trimming took 0 bases from V and 8 from J; bases not matched to a gene: 5. Germline V gives CDR1 SGHRS, CDR2 YFSETQ. The CDR3 runs 15 residues. In DNA form, the CDR3 reads TGCGCCAGCAGCTTGGCTAGCGGGAGTGAACATGAGCAGTTCTTC. Protein sequence: CASSLASGSEHEQFF.

The chain has TRBV28 and TRBJ1-2; D call uncertain. Germline CDR1 reads MDHEN; CDR2 reads SYDVKM. This CDR3 is built from 13 residues. Trimming removed 6 bases at V and 3 bases at J, with 11 bases between. The CDR3 nucleotides read TGTGCCAGCAGGAGAGGTTTCGACTATGGCTACACCTTC. Protein product: CASRRGFDYGYTF.

The chain employs TRBV29-1 and TRBJ1-1; D unresolved. CDR1 and CDR2 (germline): SQVTM, ANQGSEA. Trimming removed 6 bases at V and 13 bases at J, with 18 bases between. The CDR3 contains 11 residues. CDR3 nucleotides: TGCAGCGTCCCCTTCACCGGTGTCGATTTCTTT. This sequence encodes CSVPFTGVDFF.

This chain connects TRBV12-3 or TRBV12-4 to TRBJ1-2; the D is unclear. V was clipped by 2 bases and J by 4 bases, with 8 bases between them. This CDR3 region has 13 residues. CDR3 bases: TGTGCCAGCAGTTTACTGGACCGCTATGGCTACACCTTC. Its protein product is CASSLLDRYGYTF.

This clonotype turned up a few times. The V gene is TRBV4-2, the J gene TRBJ2-7; TRBD2 is a possible D gene (6 bases). The CDR3 covers 14 residues. Trimming removed 4 bases from V and 3 bases from J, with 13 bases in between. CDR1 and CDR2 from the germline V gene are LGHNA and YNFKEQ. The CDR3 DNA sequence: TGTGCCAGCAGCCCCCGGGACTCTATCTACGAGCAGTACTTC. The encoded protein is CASSPRDSIYEQYF.

This clonotype was counted only a few times. This chain connects TRBV4-1 to TRBJ2-7; TRBD2 matches 9 bases. The ends lost 2 bases at V and 2 bases at J; junction bases unmatched: 4. This CDR3 comprises 15 residues. The germline CDR1 and CDR2 sequences are MGHRA and YSYEKL. CDR3 residues: CASSQLTSGAYEQYF. The DNA for the CDR3 is TGCGCCAGCAGCCAATTGACTAGCGGAGCCTACGAGCAGTACTTC.

Many counts were recorded for this clonotype. The genes are TRBV29-1 and TRBJ2-1, with D unclear. Germline-derived CDR1 and CDR2 are SQVTM and ANQGSEA. This CDR3 is built from 10 residues. V was clipped by 6 bases and J by 7 bases, with 7 bases between them. The CDR3 DNA follows: TGCAGCGTCCCCGCTAATGAGCAGTTCTTC. Amino acids: CSVPANEQFF.

V is TRBV12-3 or TRBV12-4 and J is TRBJ2-1, with D perhaps matching TRBD1 (5 bases). V lost 7 bases and J 0 bases, leaving 16 bases between the germline ends. The CDR3 covers 16 residues. The CDR3 reads CASTLQGMGSYNEQFF. In DNA form, the CDR3 reads TGTGCCAGCACCCTCCAGGGTATGGGCTCCTACAATGAGCAGTTCTTC.

This clonotype was observed a handful of times. The chain recombines TRBV13 with TRBJ2-1; TRBD2 matches at 14 bases. The trim removed 5 bases at V and 12 bases at J, leaving 6 bases unmatched. This CDR3 spans 14 amino acids. Germline assignment: CDR1 PRHDT and CDR2 FYEKMQ (reference sequence). The CDR3 DNA reads TGTGCCAGCAGCCCGGGACTAGCGGGAGTGGGGCAGTTCTTC. Protein: CASSPGLAGVGQFF.

This clonotype was picked up a small number of times. This chain links TRBV19 with TRBJ2-3; D is perhaps TRBD2 (7 bases). CDR1 is LNHDA and CDR2 is SQIVND in the germline V gene (reference sequence). Trimming left V 5 bases short and J 3 bases short, with 15 bases between. CDR3 length equals 15 residues. CDR3 amino acids: CASSPGGSGTDTQYF. CDR3 nucleotides: TGTGCCAGTAGTCCGGGGGGCAGTGGGACAGATACGCAGTATTTT.

The J gene is TRBJ1-4, the V gene TRBV4-1; 7 positions match TRBD1. This CDR3 has 15 residues. Germline assignment: CDR1 MGHRA and CDR2 YSYEKL. Losses at the gene ends were 1 base for V and 4 bases for J; bases not matched to a gene: 3. CDR3 residues: CASSQVTGINEKLFF. In DNA form, the CDR3 reads TGCGCCAGCAGCCAAGTGACAGGGATTAATGAAAAACTGTTTTTT.

The chain carries TRBV30 and TRBJ2-3; D is possibly TRBD2 (6 bases). The CDR3 runs 14 residues. From germline, CDR1 is GTSNPN and CDR2 SVGIG (reference sequence). With 0 bases removed from V and 5 bases from J, the gap between germline ends came to 12 bases. The DNA of the CDR3 is TGTGCCTGGAGTGTAGGTGCGGGAAAAGATACGCAGTATTTT. Protein sequence: CAWSVGAGKDTQYF.

The chain has TRBV7-3 and TRBJ2-2; D remains unclear. The germline V gene encodes CDR1 SGHTA and CDR2 FQGTGA. V was cut by 5 bases and J by 2 bases, with 12 bases left in between. The CDR3 sequence is 15 residues long. This CDR3 is CASSPGTQNTGELFF. The CDR3 DNA is TGTGCCAGCAGCCCGGGTACTCAAAACACCGGGGAGCTGTTTTTT. The variable domain in full, completed from reference TRBV7-3 and TRBJ2-2, reads GAGVSQTPSNKVTEKGKYVELRCDPISGHTALYWYRQSLGQGPEFLIYFQGTGAADDSGLPNDRFFAVRPEGSVSTLKIQRTERGDSAVYLCASSPGTQNTGELFFGEGSRLTVL.

This clonotype was counted between two and nine times. CDR3 region: CASSSNRDRIRDTQYF. Written as DNA, the CDR3 is TGTGCCAGCAGTTCTAACCGGGACAGAATTCGGGATACGCAGTATTTT. This chain uses TRBV5-4 with TRBJ2-3; 7 bases agree with TRBD1. There are 16 residues in the CDR3. Losses at the gene ends were 5 bases for V and 6 bases for J; bases not matched to a gene: 15. Per germline, CDR1 SGHNT and CDR2 YYREEE (reference sequence).

This chain joins TRBV18 and TRBJ2-1, with 9 nucleotides matching TRBD1. V shed 3 bases, J shed 9 bases, and the junction held 9 bases outside the gene matches. CDR1 KGHSH and CDR2 LQKENI come from the germline V gene. The CDR3 loop spans 15 amino acids. The CDR3 region has the DNA TGTGCCAGCTCACCCAGGACAGGGGTGGATCGTGAGCAGTTCTTC. Amino acids: CASSPRTGVDREQFF. Complete variable domain (other parts from reference TRBV18 and TRBJ2-1): NAGVMQNPRHLVRRRGQEARLRCSPMKGHSHVYWYRQLPEEGLKFMVYLQKENIIDESGMPKERFSAEFPKEGPSILRIQQVVRGDSAAYFCASSPRTGVDREQFFGPGTRLTVL.

This clonotype was found a few times. CDR3 sequence (DNA): TGTGCCAGTAGTGCGACTAGCGGGGCCTCCTACAATGAGCAGTTCTTC. This codes for CASSATSGASYNEQFF. V is TRBV19 and J is TRBJ2-1; TRBD2 matches 11 bases. Unmatched junction bases numbered 3, after V lost 5 bases and J lost 0 bases. The CDR3 covers 16 residues. Germline CDR1 and CDR2: LNHDA and SQIVND (reference sequence). Variable domain in full (rest from reference TRBV19 and TRBJ2-1): DGGITQSPKYLFRKEGQNVTLSCEQNLNHDAMYWYRQDPGQGLRLIYYSQIVNDFQKGDIAEGYSVSREKKESFPLTVTSAQKNPTAFYLCASSATSGASYNEQFFGPGTRLTVL.

The CDR3 loop is CASSRTHNPNTGELFF. CDR3 sequence (DNA): TGTGCCAGTTCCCGGACACATAACCCGAACACCGGGGAGCTGTTTTTT. J is TRBJ2-2 and V is TRBV27; D is perhaps TRBD1 (5 bases). Germline V gene lookup returns CDR1 MNHEY and CDR2 SMNVEV (reference sequence). V was pared by 9 bases and J by 0 bases, with 17 bases between. CDR3 length equals 16 residues.

This clonotype was detected a few times. DNA of the CDR3: TGTGCCAGCAGCCCGAGAGGACAGGGCGGGCCGAACACTGAAGCTTTCTTT. Protein sequence: CASSPRGQGGPNTEAFF. The chain recombines TRBV7-9 with TRBJ1-1; 8 bases are a match to TRBD1. Germline V gene sequence: CDR1 SEHNR, CDR2 FQNEAQ (reference sequence). With V trimmed by 5 bases and J by 1 base, 12 bases remained unmatched. CDR3 length equals 17 residues.

This clonotype was seen a few times. The chain uses TRBV24-1 and TRBJ2-1; no clear D gene. The CDR3 totals 16 residues. Per the germline V gene, CDR1 is KGHDR and CDR2 is SFDVKD. V was pared by 4 bases and J by 5 bases, with 17 bases between. Here the CDR3 reads CATSDFGPAGDNEQFF. The CDR3 bases are TGTGCCACCAGTGACTTCGGGCCCGCCGGCGACAATGAGCAGTTCTTC.

This clonotype appeared a few times. The V call is TRBV6-1, the J call TRBJ1-5, with D possibly matching TRBD1 (6 bases). The CDR3 spans 15 residues. Per germline, CDR1 MNHNS and CDR2 SASEGT. V lost 8 bases to trimming and J lost 4 bases, with 18 bases between them. The CDR3 is CASARGGGNNQPQHF. CDR3 nucleotide sequence: TGTGCCAGCGCCAGGGGTGGAGGGAATAATCAGCCCCAGCATTTT.